The 17 T cell receptor beta chains below come from one sample, sequenced in a study of T cells in Graves' hyperthyroidism and ophthalmopathy. Amplification of TCR beta CDR3 regions used RNA as the template. During a first-round RT-PCR of the TCR CDR3, the HTBI primer set was used. MiXCR, applied by TCRdb to the multiplex PCR reads, yields one record per CDR3 protein. The sample carries around 700,000 distinct CDR3 sequences, approximately 18% recorded once. The material sequenced was blood. The receptors derive from a woman in her 50s with Graves' hyperthyroidism that later progressed to Graves' ophthalmopathy.

This clonotype occurred a few times. V gene TRBV20-1 combines with J gene TRBJ1-1; no firm D call. The CDR3 length is 11 residues. V gave up 6 bases and J gave up 10 bases, with 15 bases separating them. In germline, CDR1 is DFQATT, CDR2 SNEGSKA (reference sequence). The CDR3 is CSALPQNRAFF. The CDR3 nucleotides read TGCAGTGCCTTACCCCAAAATAGAGCTTTCTTT.

The chain employs TRBV9 and TRBJ2-1; no clear D gene. V was clipped by 3 bases and J by 6 bases, with 13 bases between them. Germline V CDR1 and CDR2: SGDLS, YYNGEE. CDR3 length: 14 residues. The DNA of the CDR3 is TGTGCCAGCAGCGAGGGCCTATTTACCAATGAGCAGTTCTTC. As protein: CASSEGLFTNEQFF. Based on the CDR3 plus reference TRBV9 and TRBJ2-1, the full variable domain is DSGVTQTPKHLITATGQRVTLRCSPRSGDLSVYWYQQSLDQGLQFLIQYYNGEERAKGNILERFSAQQFPDLHSELNLSSLELGDSALYFCASSEGLFTNEQFFGPGTRLTVL.

The genes are TRBV20-1 and TRBJ2-7; a weak D match, TRBD2 (6 bases). This CDR3 has 11 amino acids. Germline V CDR1 and CDR2: DFQATT, SNEGSKA (reference sequence). With 6 bases removed from V and 7 bases from J, the gap between germline ends came to 13 bases. The chain's CDR3 is CSATTGREQYF. In DNA form, the CDR3 reads TGCAGTGCCACGACTGGGAGGGAGCAGTACTTC.

This clonotype has at least ten counts. At one end the junction does not follow the germline gene, possibly because of a read error. This chain uses TRBV5-4 with TRBJ2-7, with D maybe TRBD1 (5 bases). In germline, CDR1 is SGHNT, CDR2 YYREEE (reference sequence). This CDR3 spans 12 amino acids. CDR3 protein: CASSLDTYEQYF. The CDR3 DNA reads as TGCGCCAGCAGCTTGGACACCTACGAGCAGTACTTC.

The rearrangement joins TRBV3-1 to TRBJ2-5; 14 nucleotides line up with TRBD2. After removal of 4 bases from V and 13 bases from J, the junction contained 5 bases not matched to a gene. The germline V gene has CDR1 LGHDT and CDR2 YNNKEL (reference sequence). The CDR3 extends over 13 amino acids. CDR3 sequence (DNA): TGTGCCAGCAGCCGCCAGACTAGCGGGGGGGGGTACTTC. Its protein is CASSRQTSGGGYF.

The table lists this clonotype with many counts. This rearrangement joins TRBV2 to TRBJ1-1; 8 bases fit TRBD1. Per germline, CDR1 SNHLY and CDR2 FYNNEI. The J segment lost 1 base and the V segment lost 6 bases, leaving 7 bases of the junction unmatched. The CDR3 contains 15 residues. CDR3 sequence (DNA): TGTGCCAGCAGGAGACAGGGGTGGGGGAACACTGAAGCTTTCTTT. Protein sequence: CASRRQGWGNTEAFF.

As DNA, the CDR3 is TGTGCCAGCAGCTTATTTGAGCGCGAGACCCAGTACTTC. Translating gives CASSLFERETQYF. The genes are TRBV7-2 and TRBJ2-5; no definite D call. With 2 bases removed from V and 5 bases from J, the gap between germline ends came to 9 bases. Per the germline V gene, CDR1 is SGHTA and CDR2 is FQGNSA. The CDR3 is 13 residues long. The full variable domain, in which reference TRBV7-2 and TRBJ2-5 provide the parts outside the CDR3, is GAGVSQSPSNKVTEKGKDVELRCDPISGHTALYWYRQSLGQGLEFLIYFQGNSAPDKSGLPSDRFSAERTGGSVSTLTIQRTQQEDSAVYLCASSLFERETQYFGPGTRLLVL.

This clonotype came up many times. The genes are TRBV6-1 and TRBJ1-5; D is uncertain. The V gene's germline CDR1 is MNHNS and CDR2 SASEGT. The V end lost 2 bases, the J end lost 0 bases, and 8 bases lay between the germline ends. CDR3 size: 15 residues. CDR3 loop: CASSEMAGSNQPQHF. In DNA form, the CDR3 reads TGTGCCAGCAGTGAAATGGCGGGTAGCAATCAGCCCCAGCATTTT.

This clonotype has more than one count but fewer than ten. Here the CDR3 reads CASSLDIGGGEKLFF. In DNA form, the CDR3 reads TGTGCCAGCAGCCTAGATATCGGGGGCGGTGAAAAACTGTTTTTT. The rearrangement links TRBV7-9 to TRBJ1-4; D might be TRBD1 (6 bases). Germline CDR1 reads SEHNR; CDR2 reads FQNEAQ (reference sequence). The CDR3 loop spans 15 amino acids. Trimming took off 5 bases at V and 7 bases at J, with 17 bases between the two ends.

This clonotype was picked up a small number of times. The genes are TRBV12-3 or TRBV12-4 and TRBJ2-1, with 8 bases lining up with TRBD2. The junction had 17 bases not matched to a gene; V was cut back by 8 bases and J by 8 bases. The CDR3 sequence is 16 residues long. The CDR3 nucleotides read TGTGCCAGCGCCCCTATATCGAGCGGGGGCAGAGATGAGCAGTTCTTC. It encodes CASAPISSGGRDEQFF.

This clonotype was counted ten times or more. The chain joins TRBV11-2 to TRBJ2-5, with 7 bases that match TRBD1. This CDR3 spans 14 amino acids. Germline-derived CDR1 and CDR2 are SGHAT and FQNNGV. V lost 5 bases, J lost 1 base, and 4 bases stayed unmatched. CDR3 sequence: CASSIAGGQETQYF. CDR3 DNA: TGTGCCAGCAGCATAGCAGGGGGCCAAGAGACCCAGTACTTC.

This clonotype was observed a single time. The chain recombines TRBV5-1 with TRBJ2-3, with 10 positions matching TRBD2. The ends lost 4 bases at V and 4 bases at J; junction bases unmatched: 12. The CDR3 spans 17 residues. CDR1 SGHRS and CDR2 YFSETQ come from the germline V gene. The CDR3 coding sequence is TGCGCCAGCAGCCAAGGGGGGACTAGCGCACCGGCAGATACGCAGTATTTT. Residues: CASSQGGTSAPADTQYF.

This clonotype was counted between two and nine times. Relative to the germline gene, one junction end is altered; a read error may explain this. V is TRBV29-1 and J is TRBJ1-2; 9 bases agree with TRBD1. The CDR3 loop spans 18 amino acids. CDR1 SQVTM and CDR2 ANQGSEA come from the germline V gene. The CDR3 nucleotides read TGCAGCGTTAAAGACCCCGGGACAGGGAAGAGGCCGGACTATGGCTACACCTTC. As protein: CSVKDPGTGKRPDYGYTF.

About this clonotype itself: Given a much more abundant clone one base away, this may be a read error. The conserved phenylalanine or tryptophan normally closing the CDR3 is absent here, so this likely arose from a read error. The chain links TRBV2 to TRBJ1-2; tentative D call: TRBD1 (6 bases). CDR1 and CDR2 from the germline V gene are SNHLY and FYNNEI. The CDR3 runs 12 residues. V lost 4 bases, J lost 4 bases, and 7 bases lay in between. CDR3 loop: CASSGTAYGYTL. CDR3 sequence (DNA): TGTGCCAGCAGTGGGACAGCCTATGGCTACACCCTC.

The chain links TRBV5-6 to TRBJ2-4; D unresolved. CDR1 and CDR2 from the germline V gene are SGHDT and YYEEEE. There are 15 residues in the CDR3. V was trimmed by 4 bases and J by 0 bases, leaving 11 bases between them. The CDR3 region has the DNA TGTGCCAGCAGCATCGGACCCTCAGCCAAAAACATTCAGTACTTC. The encoded protein is CASSIGPSAKNIQYF. The full variable domain, rest sourced from reference TRBV5-6 and TRBJ2-4, is DAGVTQSPTHLIKTRGQQVTLRCSPKSGHDTVSWYQQALGQGPQFIFQYYEEEERQRGNFPDRFSGHQFPNYSSELNVNALLLGDSALYLCASSIGPSAKNIQYFGAGTRLSVL.

The table lists this clonotype with a few counts. This chain connects TRBV24-1 to TRBJ1-1, with a possible D match to TRBD1 (5 bases). With 6 bases removed from V and 5 bases from J, the gap between germline ends came to 12 bases. Germline V gene data show CDR1 as KGHDR and CDR2 as SFDVKD. CDR3 length: 13 residues. Here the CDR3 reads CATSTGGGTEAFF. The CDR3 DNA reads as TGTGCCACCAGTACAGGTGGGGGGACTGAAGCTTTCTTT.

There are a few counts of this clonotype. V is TRBV10-3 and J is TRBJ1-5; 7 nucleotides match TRBD1. The CDR3 has 14 amino acids. CDR1 and CDR2 (germline): ENHRY, SYGVKD. Trimming took 8 bases from V and 3 from J; bases not matched to a gene: 7. In DNA form, the CDR3 reads TGTGCCATCTCGCTCGGACAGGCCAATCAGCCCCAGCATTTT. Residues: CAISLGQANQPQHF.